This note documents a single T cell receptor delta chain sequence. As yet, its antigen is unknown. The CDR3 consists of 19 residues. CDR1 and CDR2 (germline): TSWWSYY, QGS. Trimming removed 2 bases from V and 6 bases from J; junction bases left unmatched: 21. This sample is part of a study of Vδ1+ human thymocytes. RNA was extracted from the cells and then reverse transcribed. The CDR3 regions were amplified by multiplex PCR from V-gene primers to a constant-region primer. TCRdb repeated clone calling on the multiplex PCR reads with CATT. The sample shows roughly 25,000 delta-chain clones, under 8% of them seen only once. Study-level results: Highly polyclonal TRG and TRD repertoires with Gaussian CDR3 length distributions appeared in thymus.

What was sequenced was Vdelta1+ gamma-delta thymocytes from the thymus. This sample's subset: FACS-sorted CD3+ TCRalphabeta- TCRVdelta1+ TCRVdelta2- thymocytes. V usage is TRDV1 and J usage is TRDJ1; 7 bases agree with TRDD3. The clonotype comes from a girl in the first two years of life who had congenital heart surgery. CDR3 DNA sequence: TGTGCTCTTGGGGAAGCGACAAATCTACTAGGGGGATTTAGATATAAACTCATCTTT. Its translation is CALGEATNLLGGFRYKLIF.